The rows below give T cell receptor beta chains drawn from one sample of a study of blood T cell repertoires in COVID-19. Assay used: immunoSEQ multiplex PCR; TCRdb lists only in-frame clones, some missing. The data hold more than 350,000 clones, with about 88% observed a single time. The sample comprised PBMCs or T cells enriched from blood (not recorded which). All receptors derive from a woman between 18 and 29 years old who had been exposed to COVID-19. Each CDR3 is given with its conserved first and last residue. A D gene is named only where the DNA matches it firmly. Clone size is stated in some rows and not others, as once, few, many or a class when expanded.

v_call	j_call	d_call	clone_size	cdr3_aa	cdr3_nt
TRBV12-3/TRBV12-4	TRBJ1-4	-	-	CASSPRLTEKLFF	TGTGCCAGCAGCCCGAGGCTAACAGAAAAACTGTTTTTT
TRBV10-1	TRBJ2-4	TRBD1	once	CASSNGQGTFQYF	TGCGCCAGCAGTAACGGACAGGGAACCTTTCAGTACTTC
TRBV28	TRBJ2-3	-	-	CASSYIDTQYF	TGTGCCAGCAGTTATATAGATACGCAGTATTTT
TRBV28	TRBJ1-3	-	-	CASWAGITGNTIYF	TGTGCCAGCTGGGCGGGGATCACTGGAAACACCATATATTTT
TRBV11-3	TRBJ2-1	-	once	CASSLAAYNEQFF	TGTGCCAGCAGCTTAGCTGCCTACAATGAGCAGTTCTTC
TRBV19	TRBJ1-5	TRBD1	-	CASRTGGGQPQHF	TGTGCCAGTAGGACAGGGGGCGGACAGCCCCAGCATTTT
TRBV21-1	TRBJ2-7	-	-	CASTDRTPYEQYF	TGTGCCAGCACCGACAGAACACCCTACGAGCAGTACTTC
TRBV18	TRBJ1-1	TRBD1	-	CASSPRDRGSEAFF	TGTGCCAGCTCACCACGAGACAGGGGCTCTGAAGCTTTCTTT
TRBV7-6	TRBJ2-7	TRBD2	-	CASSPGGREAPYEQYF	TGTGCCAGCAGCCCCGGGGGGCGGGAGGCCCCCTACGAGCAGTACTTC
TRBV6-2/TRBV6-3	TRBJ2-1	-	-	CASSLPTRVNEQFF	TGTGCCAGCAGTTTGCCCACGCGGGTCAATGAGCAGTTCTTC
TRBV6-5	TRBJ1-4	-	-	CASSKNRDEKLFF	TGTGCCAGCAGCAAAAACAGGGATGAAAAACTGTTTTTT
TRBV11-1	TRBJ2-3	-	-	CASSSDGVGTDTQYF	TGTGCCAGCAGCTCCGACGGAGTGGGTACAGATACGCAGTATTTT
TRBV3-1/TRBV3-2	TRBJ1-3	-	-	CASSQAVPGAGNTIYF	TGTGCCAGCAGCCAAGCGGTCCCGGGGGCTGGAAACACCATATATTTT
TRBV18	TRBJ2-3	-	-	CASSPPGGSTDTQYF	TGTGCCAGCTCACCCCCGGGGGGCAGCACAGATACGCAGTATTTT
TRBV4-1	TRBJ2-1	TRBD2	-	CASSLGLAGVSSYNEQFF	TGCGCCAGCAGCCTCGGACTAGCGGGAGTGAGCTCCTACAATGAGCAGTTCTTC
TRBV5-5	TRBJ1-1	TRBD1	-	CASSLKRGLVGTEAFF	TGTGCCAGCAGCTTGAAGAGGGGGCTGGTCGGGACTGAAGCTTTCTTT
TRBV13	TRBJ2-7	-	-	CASSHGSSYEQYF	TGTGCCAGCTCCCACGGTAGCTCCTACGAGCAGTACTTC
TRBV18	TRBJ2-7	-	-	CASYEGGGPDEQYF	TGTGCCAGCTACGAGGGAGGGGGTCCGGACGAGCAGTACTTC
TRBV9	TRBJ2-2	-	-	CASSVRAGTGELFF	TGTGCCAGCAGCGTCCGTGCGGGGACCGGGGAGCTGTTTTTT
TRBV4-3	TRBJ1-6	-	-	CASSQDKGGRPLHF	TGCGCCAGCAGCCAAGATAAAGGAGGGAGACCCCTCCACTTT
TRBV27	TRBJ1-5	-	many	CASSLGRGQPQHF	TGTGCCAGCAGTTTAGGCAGGGGCCAGCCCCAGCATTTT
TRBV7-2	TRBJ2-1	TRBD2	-	CASSLPRTSGSYNEQFF	TGTGCCAGCAGCTTACCAAGGACTAGCGGTTCCTACAATGAGCAGTTCTTC
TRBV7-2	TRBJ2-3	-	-	CASSTGGLGQYF	TGTGCCAGCAGTACGGGGGGCTTAGGGCAGTATTTT
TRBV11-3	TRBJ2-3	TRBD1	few	CASSPRGTGKPDTQYF	TGTGCCAGCAGCCCACGAGGGACAGGAAAGCCTGATACGCAGTATTTT
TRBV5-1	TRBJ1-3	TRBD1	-	CASSPTGTGYENTIYF	TGCGCCAGCAGCCCAACAGGGACAGGGTATGAAAACACCATATATTTT
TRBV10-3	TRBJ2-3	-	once	CAISSTDTQYF	TGTGCCATCAGCTCCACAGATACGCAGTATTTT
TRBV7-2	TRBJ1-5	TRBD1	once	CASSPPGLKGAQPQHF	TGTGCCAGCAGTCCTCCGGGACTCAAGGGGGCCCAGCCCCAGCATTTT
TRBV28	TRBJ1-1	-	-	CASRPRLGPNTEAFF	TGTGCCAGCAGGCCTCGACTGGGGCCGAACACTGAAGCTTTCTTT
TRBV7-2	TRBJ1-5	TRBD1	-	CASSYDRAFGNQPQHF	TGTGCCAGCAGCTACGACAGGGCGTTTGGCAATCAGCCCCAGCATTTT
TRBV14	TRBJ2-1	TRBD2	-	CASSYAASGGDEQFF	TGTGCCAGCAGCTACGCGGCTAGCGGGGGCGATGAGCAGTTCTTC
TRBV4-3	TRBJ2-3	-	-	CASSQEPWGGPAGLRTDTQYF	TGCGCCAGCAGCCAAGAACCATGGGGGGGGCCGGCAGGACTACGCACAGATACGCAGTATTTT
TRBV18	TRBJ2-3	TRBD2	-	CASSPTLAGVADTQYF	TGTGCCAGCTCACCCACACTAGCGGGGGTGGCTGATACGCAGTATTTT
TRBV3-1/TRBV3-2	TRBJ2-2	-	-	CASSQGFHSAGELFF	TGTGCCAGCAGCCAAGGCTTCCACTCGGCCGGGGAGCTGTTTTTT